This T cell receptor (beta chain) comes out of a study of Graves' ophthalmopathy and Graves' hyperthyroidism. Findings and caveats of the study: Ophthalmopathy could be told apart from stable hyperthyroidism by a 13-signature model (around 85% sensitivity, roughly 81% specificity).

Other autoimmune diseases, uncontrolled infections, pregnancy or lactation led to the exclusion of patients. The evidence that diagnosis relied on was clinical symptoms, serum thyroxine, TRAb, thyroid ultrasound and orbital computed tomography. This clonotype has ten or more counts. Its antigen is as yet unknown. RNA served as the template for amplifying TCR beta CDR3 regions. An opening RT-PCR round employed HTBI primers and preceded a second-round multiplex PCR. TCRdb redid the calling of the multiplex PCR reads with MiXCR, one entry per CDR3 protein. The sample has some 520,000 distinct CDR3 sequences; 14% are singletons. The germline gives CDR1 GTSNPN, CDR2 SVGIG (reference sequence). The CDR3 has 13 amino acids. V shed 5 bases, J shed 8 bases, and the junction held 9 bases outside the gene matches.

The sample consisted of blood. The chain recombines TRBV30 with TRBJ1-2; 9 bases are a match to TRBD1. The TCR was taken from a woman between 25 and 40 years old with Graves' ophthalmopathy. CDR3 sequence: CAWVLGQGRGYTF. The CDR3 DNA is TGTGCCTGGGTTCTGGGACAGGGTAGGGGCTACACCTTC.